This T cell receptor (beta chain) was recovered during a study of early T cells in non-severe SARS-CoV-2 infection. This CDR3 spans 14 amino acids. V was clipped by 4 bases and J by 3 bases; unmatched bases: 6. The germline gives CDR1 DFQATT, CDR2 SNEGSKA (reference sequence). Tagging with unique molecular identifiers was applied to individual cDNA molecules. MiXCR, run by TCRdb on the 5' RACE reads, gives a single entry per CDR3 protein. The profile shows tens of thousands of distinct CDR3 sequences, roughly 9.2% of them singletons. This clonotype has more than one count but fewer than ten. The receptor's source is an adult who was a healthcare worker with PCR-confirmed SARS-CoV-2 infection or an uninfected control (not recorded which). The source material was whole blood. V and J are TRBV20-1 and TRBJ2-5, with 9 bases matching TRBD2. CDR3 sequence: CSATKGLAEETQYF. The CDR3 region has the DNA TGCAGTGCTACGAAGGGACTAGCCGAAGAGACCCAGTACTTC.